The 5 T cell receptor beta chains presented below share a single source sample, sequenced in a study of blood T cell repertoires in COVID-19. Sequenced by immunoSEQ multiplex PCR; TCRdb stores in-frame clones only, minus some. The table lists 200,000 to 300,000 clones, 84% of them singletons, with 4% in the top ten. The sample was peripheral blood. Receptor source: a man aged 50-59 years with acute or convalescent COVID-19.

The table lists this clone with a count of one. The chain joins TRBV15 to TRBJ2-7, with 9 positions matching TRBD2. The CDR3 length is 16 residues. Germline-derived CDR1 and CDR2 are LNHNV and YYDKDF (reference sequence). V was pared by 0 bases and J by 4 bases, with 7 bases of the junction left unmatched. This chain's CDR3 is CATSRDSGSGRYEQYF. Written as DNA, the CDR3 is TGTGCCACCAGCAGAGATAGTGGTAGCGGGAGATACGAGCAGTACTTC.

The chain joins TRBV27 to TRBJ2-1; 8 nucleotides match TRBD2. The CDR3 contains 16 residues. Per the germline V gene, CDR1 is MNHEY and CDR2 is SMNVEV (reference sequence). The trim removed 4 bases at V and 0 bases at J, leaving 5 bases unmatched. In DNA form, the CDR3 reads TGTGCCAGCAGTTCGCCCCTAGCGGGCTCCTACAATGAGCAGTTCTTC. This codes for CASSSPLAGSYNEQFF.

The V gene is TRBV18, the J gene TRBJ2-7; TRBD1 agrees at 7 bases. Germline-derived CDR1 and CDR2 are KGHSH and LQKENI. The CDR3 spans 13 residues. With 2 bases clipped from V and 2 bases from J, the junction kept 0 bases outside the gene matches. The CDR3 DNA follows: TGTGCCAGCTCACCAGGGACAGCCTACGAGCAGTACTTC. Its translation: CASSPGTAYEQYF.

The CDR3 is CASSNHGQGDYGYTF. As DNA, the CDR3 is TGTGCCAGTAGCAATCATGGACAGGGTGACTATGGCTACACCTTC. This chain links TRBV19 with TRBJ1-2; 8 nucleotides line up with TRBD1. The CDR3 consists of 15 residues. The trim removed 6 bases at V and 3 bases at J, leaving 9 bases unmatched. The germline V gene has CDR1 LNHDA and CDR2 SQIVND (reference sequence).

This chain uses TRBV7-9 with TRBJ1-5; D uncertain. The V gene's germline CDR1 is SEHNR and CDR2 FQNEAQ (reference sequence). This CDR3 contains 14 residues. With 5 bases removed from V and 2 bases from J, the gap between germline ends came to 10 bases. CDR3 DNA: TGTGCCAGCAGCCTCCGGGATGGCAATCAGCCCCAGCATTTT. This sequence encodes CASSLRDGNQPQHF.